Sequencing of this T cell receptor (beta chain) was carried out in a study of PD-1 blockade in classical Hodgkin lymphoma. Study-wide context: The nivolumab dose that patients received was 3 mg/kg, given intravenously every 2 weeks.

The protocol was immunoSEQ multiplex PCR, while the TCRdb copy is restricted to in-frame clones and leaves out a portion. The data hold about 22,000 clones, with approximately 65% observed a single time. General observations from the study: Complete responders possessed baseline diversity comparable to newly diagnosed patients. By C4D1, diversity of CD4+ TCRs had risen significantly, whereas that of CD8+ TCRs had not.

This sample's time point: cycle 4 day 1 (C4D1), after more than five weeks of nivolumab. Patients all relapsed after autologous stem cell transplantation, and there was variation in brentuximab vedotin exposure. CD4+ T cells were purified from thawed PBMCs by negative selection. Patients' outcomes at their best amounted to complete response, partial response or progressive disease. As for this clone: What it binds is not known.

Germline CDR1 is LGHNA and CDR2 is YSLEER. The V segment lost 3 bases and the J segment 6 bases; nucleotides outside the gene matches: 13. This CDR3 is 18 amino acids long. The sequence derives from a human donor with classical Hodgkin lymphoma. Sequenced here: CD4+ T cells from blood, sampled before the fourth cycle of nivolumab. The chain combines TRBV4-3 with TRBJ2-4; 11 bases are a match to TRBD2. The CDR3 protein is CASSQGSGLSGGGNIQYF. CDR3 nucleotides: TGCGCCAGCAGCCAGGGTTCGGGCCTTAGCGGGGGGGGAAACATTCAGTACTTC.